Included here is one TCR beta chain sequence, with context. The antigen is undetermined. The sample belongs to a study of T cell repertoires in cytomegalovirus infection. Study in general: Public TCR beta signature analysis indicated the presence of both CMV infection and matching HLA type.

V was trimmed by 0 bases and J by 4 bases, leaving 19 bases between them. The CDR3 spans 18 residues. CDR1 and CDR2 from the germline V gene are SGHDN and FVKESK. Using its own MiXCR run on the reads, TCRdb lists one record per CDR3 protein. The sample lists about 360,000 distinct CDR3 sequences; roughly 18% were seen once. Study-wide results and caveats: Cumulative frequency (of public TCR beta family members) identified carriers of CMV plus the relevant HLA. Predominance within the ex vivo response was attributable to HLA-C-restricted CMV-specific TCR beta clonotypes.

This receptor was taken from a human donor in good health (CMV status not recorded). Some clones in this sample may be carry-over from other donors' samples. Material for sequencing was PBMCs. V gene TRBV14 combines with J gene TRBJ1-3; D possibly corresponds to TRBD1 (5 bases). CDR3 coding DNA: TGTGCCAGCAGCCAAGATACTTCGAGCAGGGTGTGGGGAAACACCATATATTTT. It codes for CASSQDTSSRVWGNTIYF.